This TCR beta chain was observed in a study of OX40 agonist ivuxolimab in advanced cancers. Notes on the study in general: Expanded clones tended on average to be more numerous among CD8+ T cells than CD4+. Some nonresponders likewise displayed low normalized T-cell clonal expansion.

This clone was counted between two and nine times. Its antigen is unknown. This specimen includes other DNA sequences encoding the same CDR3. The data were produced by immunoSEQ multiplex PCR, yet TCRdb's version contains in-frame clones alone and is incomplete. The sample includes more than 40,000 clones, 89% of them seen just once. CDR3 size: 12 residues. Germline assignment: CDR1 MNHNY and CDR2 SVGAGI (reference sequence). V gave up 0 bases and J gave up 4 bases, with 4 bases separating them. This material consisted of CD4+ or CD8+ T cells sorted from blood, taken in a trial of the OX40 agonist ivuxolimab. The chain carries TRBV6-6 and TRBJ2-7; D is undetermined. The clonotype comes from an adult with an advanced solid tumor such as melanoma, head and neck, liver or kidney cancer. The CDR3 nucleotides are TGTGCCAGCAGTTACTCGAAATACGAGCAGTACTTC. Translating gives CASSYSKYEQYF.